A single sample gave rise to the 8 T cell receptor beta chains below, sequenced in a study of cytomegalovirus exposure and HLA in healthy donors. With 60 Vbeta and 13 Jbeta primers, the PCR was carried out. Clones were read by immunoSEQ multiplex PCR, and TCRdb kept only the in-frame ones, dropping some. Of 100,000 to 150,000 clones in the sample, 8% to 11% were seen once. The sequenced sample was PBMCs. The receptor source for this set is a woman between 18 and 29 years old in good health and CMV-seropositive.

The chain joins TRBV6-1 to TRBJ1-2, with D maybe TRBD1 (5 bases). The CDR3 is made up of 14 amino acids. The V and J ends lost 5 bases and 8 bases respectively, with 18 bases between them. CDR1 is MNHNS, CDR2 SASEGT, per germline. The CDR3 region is CASSPGGGAYGYTF. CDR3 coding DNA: TGTGCCAGCAGTCCCGGAGGAGGGGCCTACGGCTACACCTTC.

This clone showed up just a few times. The CDR3 here is CASGLGTRSYNEQFF. In DNA form, the CDR3 reads TGTGCTAGTGGTTTAGGGACTAGATCGTACAATGAGCAGTTCTTC. V gene TRBV12-5 combines with J gene TRBJ2-1, with 8 bases matching TRBD2. Germline V gene sequence: CDR1 LGHNT, CDR2 FRNRAP. Trimming removed 3 bases from V and 4 bases from J; junction bases left unmatched: 5. CDR3 size: 15 residues.

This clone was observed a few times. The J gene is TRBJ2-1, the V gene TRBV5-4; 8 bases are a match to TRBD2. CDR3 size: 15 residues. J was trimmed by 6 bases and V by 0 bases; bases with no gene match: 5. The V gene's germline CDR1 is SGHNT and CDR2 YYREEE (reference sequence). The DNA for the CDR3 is TGTGCCAGCAGCTTGGGCGGGGGGAGGCTCAATGAGCAGTTCTTC. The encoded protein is CASSLGGGRLNEQFF.

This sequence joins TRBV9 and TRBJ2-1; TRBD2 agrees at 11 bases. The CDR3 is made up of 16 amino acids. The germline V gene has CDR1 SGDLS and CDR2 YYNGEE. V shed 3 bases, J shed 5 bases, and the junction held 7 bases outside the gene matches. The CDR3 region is CASSEAGTSGNNEQFF. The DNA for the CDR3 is TGTGCCAGCAGCGAAGCCGGGACTAGCGGAAACAATGAGCAGTTCTTC.

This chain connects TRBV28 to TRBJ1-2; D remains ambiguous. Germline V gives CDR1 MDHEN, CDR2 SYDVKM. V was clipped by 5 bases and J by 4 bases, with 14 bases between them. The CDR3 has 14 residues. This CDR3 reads CASSPFNSGYGYTF. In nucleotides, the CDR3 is TGTGCCAGCAGTCCGTTTAACAGTGGCTATGGCTACACCTTC.

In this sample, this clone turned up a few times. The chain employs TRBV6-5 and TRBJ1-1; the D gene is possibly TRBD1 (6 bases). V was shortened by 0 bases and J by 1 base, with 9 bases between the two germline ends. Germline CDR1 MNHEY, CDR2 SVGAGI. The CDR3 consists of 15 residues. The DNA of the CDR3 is TGTGCCAGCAGTTACTCTGGGACATCGAACACTGAAGCTTTCTTT. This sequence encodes CASSYSGTSNTEAFF.

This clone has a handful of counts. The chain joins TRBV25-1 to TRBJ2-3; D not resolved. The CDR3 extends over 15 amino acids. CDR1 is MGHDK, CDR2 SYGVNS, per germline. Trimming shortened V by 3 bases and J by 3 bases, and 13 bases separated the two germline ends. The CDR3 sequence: CASSDTLMSTDTQYF. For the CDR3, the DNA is TGTGCCAGCAGTGATACTTTGATGTCGACAGATACGCAGTATTTT.

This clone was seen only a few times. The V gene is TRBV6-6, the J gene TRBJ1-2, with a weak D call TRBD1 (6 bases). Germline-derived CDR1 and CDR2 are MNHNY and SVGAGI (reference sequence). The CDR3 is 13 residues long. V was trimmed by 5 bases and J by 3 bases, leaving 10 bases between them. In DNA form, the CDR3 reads TGTGCCAGCAGTACCCCAGGGGACTATGGCTACACCTTC. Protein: CASSTPGDYGYTF.